The T cell receptor (beta chain) under discussion was sequenced for a study of blood T cell repertoires in COVID-19. Across the study: The United States, Italy and Spain were the sources of the acute and convalescent COVID-19 samples. Sample material is recorded as cDNA or gDNA derived from T cells, B-cell-depleted T cells, or PBMCs.

In the study's own analysis: Reference gene primer amplification yielded estimated nucleated cell counts. The data were produced by immunoSEQ multiplex PCR, yet TCRdb's version contains in-frame clones alone and is incomplete. V and J calls and clone size are given by that table; D and trimming were obtained from the DNA. This table has approximately 450,000 clones, 75% to 90% appearing once. Germline CDR1 and CDR2: KGHSH and LQKENI. This CDR3 contains 16 residues. Trimming took 4 bases from V and 4 from J, leaving 16 bases between them. The V and J genes are TRBV18 and TRBJ2-2; tentatively, D is TRBD2 (6 bases). Material for sequencing was peripheral blood. The TCR sequence derives from a woman aged 30 to 39 with acute or convalescent COVID-19. The CDR3 nucleotides read TGTGCCAGCTCACGTTTCGGCGGGGAAAGCACCGGGGAGCTGTTTTTT. This encodes CASSRFGGESTGELFF. The variable domain in full, completed from reference TRBV18 and TRBJ2-2, reads NAGVMQNPRHLVRRRGQEARLRCSPMKGHSHVYWYRQLPEEGLKFMVYLQKENIIDESGMPKERFSAEFPKEGPSILRIQQVVRGDSAAYFCASSRFGGESTGELFFGEGSRLTVL.